These T cell receptor beta chains were read from a single sample in a study of T cell responses to AZD1222 COVID-19 vaccine. Sequencing was performed with immunoSEQ multiplex PCR; in TCRdb, only in-frame clones are kept and a portion is missing. This table has 100,000 to 150,000 clones, 80% to 95% appearing once. This material consisted of peripheral blood, taken on day 0 of AZD1222 vaccination. Receptors originate from an adult in good health. CDR3s include the opening cysteine and the closing phenylalanine or tryptophan. The D gene is left open where the match is weak. Clone size appears in some rows only: once, few, many, or a class for an expanded clone.

v_call: TRBV28; d_call: -; clone_size: -; j_call: TRBJ1-5; cdr3_aa: CASRSSNQPQHF; cdr3_nt: TGTGCCAGCAGGTCGTCCAATCAGCCCCAGCATTTT
v_call: TRBV28; d_call: TRBD2; clone_size: -; j_call: TRBJ2-7; cdr3_aa: CASTSQTSASYEQYF; cdr3_nt: TGTGCCAGCACTTCCCAGACTAGCGCGTCCTACGAGCAGTACTTC
v_call: TRBV15; d_call: TRBD1; clone_size: -; j_call: TRBJ1-4; cdr3_aa: CATSLRGQAKKLFF; cdr3_nt: TGTGCCACCAGTCTGAGGGGACAGGCGAAAAAACTGTTTTTT
v_call: TRBV11-2; d_call: -; clone_size: -; j_call: TRBJ1-3; cdr3_aa: CASSSHSGNTIYF; cdr3_nt: TGTGCCAGCAGCTCCCACTCTGGAAACACCATATATTTT
v_call: TRBV6-5; d_call: TRBD1; clone_size: -; j_call: TRBJ1-4; cdr3_aa: CASSPQGATNEKLFF; cdr3_nt: TGTGCCAGCAGTCCGCAGGGGGCTACTAATGAAAAACTGTTTTTT
v_call: TRBV28; d_call: -; clone_size: -; j_call: TRBJ1-1; cdr3_aa: CASSLFGGLIGNTEAFF; cdr3_nt: TGTGCCAGCAGTTTATTCGGGGGGCTTATTGGGAACACTGAAGCTTTCTTT
v_call: TRBV30; d_call: -; clone_size: few; j_call: TRBJ1-4; cdr3_aa: CAWSQRGVTNEKLFF; cdr3_nt: TGTGCCTGGAGTCAAAGAGGGGTGACTAATGAAAAACTGTTTTTT
v_call: TRBV7-2; d_call: TRBD2; clone_size: -; j_call: TRBJ2-3; cdr3_aa: CASSFRSGITDTQYF; cdr3_nt: TGTGCCAGCAGCTTTAGGAGCGGGATAACAGATACGCAGTATTTT
v_call: TRBV27; d_call: TRBD2; clone_size: -; j_call: TRBJ2-7; cdr3_aa: CASSLKIPGLAGPYEQYF; cdr3_nt: TGTGCCAGCAGTTTAAAAATCCCTGGACTAGCGGGACCCTACGAGCAGTACTTC
v_call: TRBV4-1; d_call: TRBD1; clone_size: -; j_call: TRBJ2-4; cdr3_aa: CASSNHRDREGSKNIQYF; cdr3_nt: TGCGCCAGCAGCAACCACCGGGACAGGGAGGGGTCCAAAAACATTCAGTACTTC
v_call: TRBV25-1; d_call: -; clone_size: -; j_call: TRBJ1-3; cdr3_aa: CASSEWVGNTIYF; cdr3_nt: TGTGCCAGCAGTGAATGGGTTGGAAACACCATATATTTT
v_call: TRBV29-1; d_call: -; clone_size: -; j_call: TRBJ2-5; cdr3_aa: CSVERGAEETQYF; cdr3_nt: TGCAGCGTTGAACGTGGGGCGGAAGAGACCCAGTACTTC
v_call: TRBV19; d_call: -; clone_size: once; j_call: TRBJ1-5; cdr3_aa: CASSVSDSRIRQPQHF; cdr3_nt: TGTGCCAGTAGCGTATCAGACAGCCGAATTCGACAGCCCCAGCATTTT
v_call: TRBV19; d_call: TRBD2; clone_size: -; j_call: TRBJ2-2; cdr3_aa: CASSIVSGRYNTGELFF; cdr3_nt: TGTGCCAGTAGTATTGTTAGCGGGAGGTATAACACCGGGGAGCTGTTTTTT
v_call: TRBV19; d_call: -; clone_size: -; j_call: TRBJ1-1; cdr3_aa: CASSKGSTEAFF; cdr3_nt: TGTGCCAGTAGTAAAGGGAGCACTGAAGCTTTCTTT
v_call: TRBV13; d_call: -; clone_size: -; j_call: TRBJ2-1; cdr3_aa: CASSLGFRVSSYNEQFF; cdr3_nt: TGTGCCAGCAGCTTAGGGTTCAGGGTAAGCTCCTACAATGAGCAGTTCTTC